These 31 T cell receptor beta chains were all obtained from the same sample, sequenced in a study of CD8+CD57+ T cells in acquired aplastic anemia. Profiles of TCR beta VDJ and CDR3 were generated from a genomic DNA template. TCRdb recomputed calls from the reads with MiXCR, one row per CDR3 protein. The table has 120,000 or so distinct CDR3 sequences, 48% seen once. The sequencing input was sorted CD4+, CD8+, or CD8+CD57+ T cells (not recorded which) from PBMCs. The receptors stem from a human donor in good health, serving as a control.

The CDR3 loop is CASSPAGGLNTEAFF. CDR3 DNA sequence: TGTGCCAGCAGCCCCGCGGGGGGTTTGAACACTGAAGCTTTCTTT. This chain connects TRBV11-2 to TRBJ1-1; perhaps TRBD1 as D (5 bases). In germline, CDR1 is SGHAT, CDR2 FQNNGV. With 5 bases removed from V and 0 bases from J, the gap between germline ends came to 13 bases. The CDR3 covers 15 residues.

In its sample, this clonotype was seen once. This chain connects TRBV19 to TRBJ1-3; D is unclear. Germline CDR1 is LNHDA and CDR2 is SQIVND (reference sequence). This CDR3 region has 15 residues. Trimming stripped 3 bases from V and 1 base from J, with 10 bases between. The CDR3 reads CASSIGEASGNTIYF. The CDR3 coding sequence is TGTGCCAGTAGTATTGGCGAGGCGTCTGGAAACACCATATATTTT.

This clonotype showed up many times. The CDR3 region is CASSPTENEKLFF. Here the CDR3 DNA reads TGTGCCAGCAGTCCGACAGAAAATGAAAAACTGTTTTTT. The V and J genes are TRBV12-3 or TRBV12-4 and TRBJ1-4; tentatively, D is TRBD1 (5 bases). Trimming left V 5 bases short and J 5 bases short, with 9 bases between. The CDR3 length is 13 residues.

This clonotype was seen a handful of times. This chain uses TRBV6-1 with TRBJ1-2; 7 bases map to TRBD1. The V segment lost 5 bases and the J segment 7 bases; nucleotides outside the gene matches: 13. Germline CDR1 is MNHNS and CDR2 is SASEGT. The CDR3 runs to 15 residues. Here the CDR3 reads CASSPQDRVGSGYTF. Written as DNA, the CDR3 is TGTGCCAGCAGTCCCCAAGACAGGGTTGGTAGTGGCTACACCTTC.

The CDR3 nucleotides read TGTGCCATCAGTGAGTCCGACAGGCCGAATGAAAAACTGTTTTTT. This codes for CAISESDRPNEKLFF. The chain combines TRBV10-3 with TRBJ1-4, with D perhaps TRBD1 (6 bases). Germline loops: CDR1 ENHRY, CDR2 SYGVKD. V was pared by 0 bases and J by 5 bases, with 10 bases between. The CDR3 runs 15 residues.

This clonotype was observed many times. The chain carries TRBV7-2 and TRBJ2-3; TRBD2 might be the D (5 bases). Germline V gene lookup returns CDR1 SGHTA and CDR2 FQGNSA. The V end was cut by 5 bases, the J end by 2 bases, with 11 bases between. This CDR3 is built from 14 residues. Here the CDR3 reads CASSPRLSTDTQYF. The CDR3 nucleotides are TGTGCCAGCAGCCCCCGACTATCCACAGATACGCAGTATTTT.

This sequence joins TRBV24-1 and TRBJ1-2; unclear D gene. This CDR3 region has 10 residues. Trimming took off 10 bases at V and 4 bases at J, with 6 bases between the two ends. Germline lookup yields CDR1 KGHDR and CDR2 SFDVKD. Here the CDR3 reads CATGLYGYTF. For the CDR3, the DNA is TGTGCCACGGGCCTCTATGGCTACACCTTC.

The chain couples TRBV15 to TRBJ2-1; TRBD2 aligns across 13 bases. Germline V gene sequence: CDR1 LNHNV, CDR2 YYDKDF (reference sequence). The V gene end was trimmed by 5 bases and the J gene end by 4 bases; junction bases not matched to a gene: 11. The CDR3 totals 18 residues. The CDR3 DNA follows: TGTGCCACCAGCGTAAGACTAGCGGGAGGAGGAGTTTACAATGAGCAGTTCTTC. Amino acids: CATSVRLAGGGVYNEQFF.

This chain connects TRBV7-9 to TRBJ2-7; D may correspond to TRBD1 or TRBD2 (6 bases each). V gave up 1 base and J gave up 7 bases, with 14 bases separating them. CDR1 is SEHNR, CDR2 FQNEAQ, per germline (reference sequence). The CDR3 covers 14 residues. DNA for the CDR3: TGTGCCAGCAGCTTAGGATCGGGGGCCGGGGAGCAGTACGTC. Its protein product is CASSLGSGAGEQYV.

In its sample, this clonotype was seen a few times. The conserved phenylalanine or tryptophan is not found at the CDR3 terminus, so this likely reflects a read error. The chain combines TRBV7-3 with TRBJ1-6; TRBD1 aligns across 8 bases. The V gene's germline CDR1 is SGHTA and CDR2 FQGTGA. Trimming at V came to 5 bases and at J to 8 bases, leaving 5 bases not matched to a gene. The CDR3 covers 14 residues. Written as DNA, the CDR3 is TGTGCCAGCAGCCAAGGACAGGGAGATTCACCCCTCCACCTT. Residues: CASSQGQGDSPLHL.

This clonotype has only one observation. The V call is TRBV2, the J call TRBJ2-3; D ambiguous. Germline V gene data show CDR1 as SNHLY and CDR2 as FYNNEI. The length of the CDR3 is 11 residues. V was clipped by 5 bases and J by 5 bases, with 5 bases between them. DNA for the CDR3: TGTGCCAGCAGTAAGGAAGATACGCAGTATTTT. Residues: CASSKEDTQYF.

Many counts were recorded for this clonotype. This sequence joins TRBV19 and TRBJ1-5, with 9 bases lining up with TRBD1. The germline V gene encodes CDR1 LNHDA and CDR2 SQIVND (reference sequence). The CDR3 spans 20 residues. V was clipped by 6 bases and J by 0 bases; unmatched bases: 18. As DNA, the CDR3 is TGTGCCAGTAGCACAACCAAAAACAGGGGGCAGATCTATAGCAATCAGCCCCAGCATTTT. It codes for CASSTTKNRGQIYSNQPQHF.

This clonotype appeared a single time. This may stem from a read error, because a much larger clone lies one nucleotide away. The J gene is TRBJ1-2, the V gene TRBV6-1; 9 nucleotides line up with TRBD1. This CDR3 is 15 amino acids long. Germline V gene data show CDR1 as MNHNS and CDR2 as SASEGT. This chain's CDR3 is CASSTGGSANYGCTF. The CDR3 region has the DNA TGTGCCAGCAGTACAGGGGGCTCAGCTAACTATGGCTGCACCTTC.

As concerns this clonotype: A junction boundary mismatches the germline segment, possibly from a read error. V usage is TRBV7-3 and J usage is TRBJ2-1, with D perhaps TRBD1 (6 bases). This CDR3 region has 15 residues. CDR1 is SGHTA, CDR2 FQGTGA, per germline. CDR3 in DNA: TGTGCTAGCAGCCTCGGGACAAATTCCTACAATGAGCAGTTCTTC. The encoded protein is CASSLGTNSYNEQFF.

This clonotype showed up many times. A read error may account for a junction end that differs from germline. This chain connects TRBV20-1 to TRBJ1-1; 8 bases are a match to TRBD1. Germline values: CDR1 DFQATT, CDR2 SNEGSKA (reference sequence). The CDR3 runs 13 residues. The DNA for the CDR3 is TGCAGTGCTGGAGACAGGGGAAACACTGAAGCTTTCTTT. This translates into CSAGDRGNTEAFF.

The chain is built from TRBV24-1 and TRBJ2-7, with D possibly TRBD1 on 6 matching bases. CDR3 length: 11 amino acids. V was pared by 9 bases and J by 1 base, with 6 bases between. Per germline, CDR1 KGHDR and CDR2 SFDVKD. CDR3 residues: CATGQSYEQYV. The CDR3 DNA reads TGTGCCACCGGACAGTCCTACGAGCAGTACGTC.

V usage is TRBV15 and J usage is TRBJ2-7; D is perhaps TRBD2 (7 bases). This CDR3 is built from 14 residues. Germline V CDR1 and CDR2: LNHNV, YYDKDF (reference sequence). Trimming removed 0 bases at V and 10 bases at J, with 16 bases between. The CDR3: CATSRDRGAIQQYF. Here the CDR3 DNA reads TGTGCCACCAGCAGAGACCGGGGGGCAATTCAACAGTACTTC.

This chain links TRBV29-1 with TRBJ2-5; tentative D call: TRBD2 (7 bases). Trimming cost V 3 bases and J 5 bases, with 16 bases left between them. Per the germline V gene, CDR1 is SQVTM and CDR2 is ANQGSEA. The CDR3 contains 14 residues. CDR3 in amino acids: CSVDEGGRRETQYF. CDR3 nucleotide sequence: TGCAGCGTTGATGAGGGGGGGCGCAGGGAGACCCAGTACTTC.

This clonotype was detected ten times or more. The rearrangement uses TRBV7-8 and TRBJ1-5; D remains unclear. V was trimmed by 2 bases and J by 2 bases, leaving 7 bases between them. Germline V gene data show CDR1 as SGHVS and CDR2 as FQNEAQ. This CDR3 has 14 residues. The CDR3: CASSLMEGNQPQHF. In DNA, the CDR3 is TGTGCCAGCAGCTTAATGGAAGGCAATCAGCCCCAGCATTTT.

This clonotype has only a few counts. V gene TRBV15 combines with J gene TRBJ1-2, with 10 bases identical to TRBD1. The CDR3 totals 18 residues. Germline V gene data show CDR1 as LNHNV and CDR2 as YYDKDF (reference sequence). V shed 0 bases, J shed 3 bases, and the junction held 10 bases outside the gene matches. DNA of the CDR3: TGTGCCACCAGCAGAGATCTCACCGGGGACAGGGGATACTATGGCTACACCTTC. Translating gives CATSRDLTGDRGYYGYTF.

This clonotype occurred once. The CDR3 here is CASSESPANNEQFF. The CDR3 DNA sequence: TGCGCCAGCAGTGAGTCCCCCGCGAACAATGAGCAGTTCTTC. This chain uses TRBV10-1 with TRBJ2-1; D not certain. Trimming took off 0 bases at V and 5 bases at J, with 8 bases between the two ends. CDR3 length: 14 residues. Germline V CDR1 and CDR2: WNHNN, SYGVQD (reference sequence).

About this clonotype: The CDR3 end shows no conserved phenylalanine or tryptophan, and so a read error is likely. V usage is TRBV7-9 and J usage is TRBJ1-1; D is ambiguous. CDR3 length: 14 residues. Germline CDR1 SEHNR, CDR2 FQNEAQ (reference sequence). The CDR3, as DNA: TGTGCCAGTAGCTTAGTGGCCCTGAACACTGAAGCTTTCTCT. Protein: CASSLVALNTEAFS.

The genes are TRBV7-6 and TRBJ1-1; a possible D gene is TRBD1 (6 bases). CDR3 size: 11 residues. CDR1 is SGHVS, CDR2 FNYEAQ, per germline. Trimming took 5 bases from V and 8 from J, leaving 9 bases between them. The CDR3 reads CASSDQGEAFF. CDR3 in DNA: TGTGCCAGCAGCGATCAGGGGGAAGCTTTCTTT.

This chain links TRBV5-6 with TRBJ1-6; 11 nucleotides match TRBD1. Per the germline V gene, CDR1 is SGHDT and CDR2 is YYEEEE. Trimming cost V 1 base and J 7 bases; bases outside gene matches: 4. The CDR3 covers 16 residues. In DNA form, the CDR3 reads TGTGCCAGCAGCTTGACAGGACAGGGGGCCAATTCACCCCTCCACTTT. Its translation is CASSLTGQGANSPLHF.

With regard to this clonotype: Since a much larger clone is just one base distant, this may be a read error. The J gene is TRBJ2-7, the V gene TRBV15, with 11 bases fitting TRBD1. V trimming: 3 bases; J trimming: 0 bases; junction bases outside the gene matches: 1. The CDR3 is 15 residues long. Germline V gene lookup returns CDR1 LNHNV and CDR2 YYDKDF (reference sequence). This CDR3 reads CATSSGTGGSYEQYF. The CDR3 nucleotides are TGTGCCACCAGCAGTGGGACAGGGGGCTCCTACGAGCAGTACTTC.

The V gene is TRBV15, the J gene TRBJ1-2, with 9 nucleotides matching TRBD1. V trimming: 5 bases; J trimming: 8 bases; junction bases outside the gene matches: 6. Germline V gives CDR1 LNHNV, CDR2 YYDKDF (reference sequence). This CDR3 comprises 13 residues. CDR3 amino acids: CATSRDRVGGYTF. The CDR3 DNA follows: TGTGCCACCAGCCGGGACAGGGTTGGCGGCTACACCTTC. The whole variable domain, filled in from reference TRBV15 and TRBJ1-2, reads DAMVIQNPRYQVTQFGKPVTLSCSQTLNHNVMYWYQQKSSQAPKLLFHYYDKDFNNEADTPDNFQSRRPNTSFCFLDIRSPGLGDTAMYLCATSRDRVGGYTFGSGTRLTVV.

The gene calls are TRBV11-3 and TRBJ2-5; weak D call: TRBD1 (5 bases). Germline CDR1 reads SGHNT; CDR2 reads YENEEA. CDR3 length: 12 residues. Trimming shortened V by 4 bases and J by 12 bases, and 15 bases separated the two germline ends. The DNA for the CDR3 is TGTGCCAGCAGCTCAAAAAGGGTCAGGGAGTACTTC. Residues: CASSSKRVREYF.

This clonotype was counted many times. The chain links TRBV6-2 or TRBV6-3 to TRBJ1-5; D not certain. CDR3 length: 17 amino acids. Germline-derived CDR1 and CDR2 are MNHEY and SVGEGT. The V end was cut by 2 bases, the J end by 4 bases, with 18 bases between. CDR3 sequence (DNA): TGTGCCAGCAGTTACCTGACAAGGACCTCCCCGAATCAGCCCCAGCATTTT. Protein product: CASSYLTRTSPNQPQHF.

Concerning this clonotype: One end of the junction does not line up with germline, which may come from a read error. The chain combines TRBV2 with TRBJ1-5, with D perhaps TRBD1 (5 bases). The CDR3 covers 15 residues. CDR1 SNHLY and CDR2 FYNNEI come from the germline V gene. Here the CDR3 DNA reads TGTGTCAGCAGTTACGACAGTTATAGCAACCAGCCCCAGCATTTT. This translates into CVSSYDSYSNQPQHF.

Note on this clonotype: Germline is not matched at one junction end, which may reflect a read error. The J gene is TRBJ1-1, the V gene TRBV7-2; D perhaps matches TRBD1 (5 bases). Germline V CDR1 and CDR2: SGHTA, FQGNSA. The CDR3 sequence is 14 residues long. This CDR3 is CASSSGTVLGGASF. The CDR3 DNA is TGTGCCAGCAGCTCTGGGACCGTCCTGGGGGGAGCTTCCTTT.

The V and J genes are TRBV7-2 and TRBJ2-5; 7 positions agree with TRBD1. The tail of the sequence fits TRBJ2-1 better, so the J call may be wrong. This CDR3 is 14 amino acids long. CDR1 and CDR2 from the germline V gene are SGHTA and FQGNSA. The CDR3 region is CASSPGTDLNEQFF. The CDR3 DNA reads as TGTGCCAGCAGCCCCGGGACAGACCTTAATGAGCAGTTCTTC.